This T cell receptor (beta chain) appears in the sequencing data of a study of tumor-infiltrating lymphocytes in primary liver carcinoma. The wider study: The tumors ranged from about 4 to 11 cm across and fell within stage T1-T3 N0M0.

The germline gives CDR1 SGHNT, CDR2 YYREEE (reference sequence). This CDR3 region has 14 residues. Findings and limits, study-wide: Less overlap was seen in tumor-adjacent and tumor-blood pairs than in tumor region pairs. Top-250-clone fractions were significantly higher in tumors than in blood (p = 0.039).

RNA and DNA were co-extracted from about 20-30 mg of unsorted bulk tissue. In the case of this clonotype: Its antigen is unknown. It is likely a read error, because the conserved phenylalanine at the end of the CDR3 is missing.

Total RNA (around 0.45 ug) served as template for TCR beta cDNA synthesis primed by a constant-region primer. Three nested multiplex PCR rounds, a slightly modified ARM-PCR, produced the libraries for TCR beta. The first two PCR rounds used TRBV1-TRBV30 forward primers with a C-beta reverse primer, nine to eleven cycles each. MiXCR, run by TCRdb on the multiplex PCR reads, gives a single entry per CDR3 protein. The table shows tens of thousands of distinct CDR3 sequences, with about 80% occurring only once. The rearrangement joins TRBV5-4 to TRBJ2-5; D uncertain. Material for sequencing was liver tumor tissue from sampling region 2. Specified subset: tumor region T2, inferior pole. The sequence derives from a man aged 35 to 55 with primary liver carcinoma and hepatitis B virus infection. This CDR3 is CDSSLSVSLETQYL. DNA of the CDR3: TGTGACAGCAGCTTGAGTGTCAGTTTGGAGACCCAGTACCTC.